The source of this T cell receptor beta chain is a study of blood T cell repertoires in COVID-19. Study details: Acute and convalescent COVID-19 samples came from the United States, Italy and Spain. The cDNA or gDNA used as material had been derived from T cells, B-cell-depleted T cells, or PBMCs.

Study processing details: Using reference gene primer amplification, nucleated cell counts were estimated. Method: immunoSEQ multiplex PCR; TCRdb's copy keeps in-frame clones and lacks some. That table is the source of V, J and clone size, and D and trimming were worked out from the DNA. The table includes some 28,000 clones, about 85% detected once. The V segment lost 4 bases and the J segment 4 bases; nucleotides outside the gene matches: 12. CDR3 length: 16 residues. The germline gives CDR1 SGHAT, CDR2 FQDESV (reference sequence). The clonotype was recovered from a human donor in a cohort sampled during active COVID-19. Sequencing used peripheral blood. The V gene is TRBV11-1, the J gene TRBJ2-5; 7 bases line up with TRBD1. DNA of the CDR3: TGTGCCAGCAGCTCCACAATTAGAGCAGGGGGAGAGACCCAGTACTTC. It encodes CASSSTIRAGGETQYF.